This T cell receptor (beta chain) was profiled in a study of control samples from healthy donors and cancer patients. TCRdb's copy holds only in-frame clones and misses some; the assay was immunoSEQ multiplex PCR. The sample gives about 120,000 clones, over 75% of which show up once; about 8.7% is in the top ten. Trimming took 0 bases from V and 8 from J, leaving 5 bases between them. The CDR3 loop spans 11 amino acids. Germline CDR1 reads SGHTS; CDR2 reads YDEGEE. Specimen: blood. The sequence came from a man in his forties or fifties in good health. This chain uses TRBV5-8 with TRBJ1-1; D gene ambiguous. The CDR3 DNA reads TGTGCCAGCAGCTTGGAGGGAGAAGCTTTCTTT. As protein: CASSLEGEAFF. Complete variable domain (other parts from reference TRBV5-8 and TRBJ1-1): EAGVTQSPTHLIKTRGQQATLRCSPISGHTSVYWYQQALGLGLQFLLWYDEGEERNRGNFPPRFSGRQFPNYSSELNVNALELEDSALYLCASSLEGEAFFGQGTRLTVV.